A selection of T cell receptor beta chains follows, all from one sample in a study of T cell clones after liver transplantation. Clones were sequenced by immunoSEQ multiplex PCR, and TCRdb holds only the in-frame ones, with some missing. The data show 15,000 to 20,000 clones, with approximately 80% seen just once and roughly 40% held by the top ten. The sequences come from CD8+ T cells from blood, collected around 50 months after liver transplant. These receptors were obtained from a human patient who received a liver transplant. Some T cells may be provided by the graft donor. CDR3s leave out the opening cysteine and the closing phenylalanine or tryptophan. The order of the fields is J gene, V gene, CDR3 protein.

j_gene: TRBJ2-1; v_gene: TRBV11-2; CDR3aa: ASSFGTGYEQF
j_gene: TRBJ2-7; v_gene: TRBV27; CDR3aa: ASSLSGGGYEQY
j_gene: TRBJ2-7; v_gene: TRBV5-1; CDR3aa: ASSWTGGTYEQY
j_gene: TRBJ2-2; v_gene: TRBV27; CDR3aa: ASSRGGIGARGTGELF
j_gene: TRBJ1-1; v_gene: TRBV6-6; CDR3aa: ASSTGFRTEAF
j_gene: TRBJ2-5; v_gene: TRBV10-3; CDR3aa: AIRQGDLETQY
j_gene: TRBJ1-4; v_gene: TRBV15; CDR3aa: ATSRSDRGLSNEKLF
j_gene: TRBJ2-7; v_gene: TRBV27; CDR3aa: ASRSLIGTGGYEQY
j_gene: TRBJ2-3; v_gene: TRBV6-1; CDR3aa: ASSENANGWITDTQY
j_gene: TRBJ2-2; v_gene: TRBV9; CDR3aa: ASSVTGGTGELF
j_gene: TRBJ2-7; v_gene: TRBV19; CDR3aa: ASSEEEEQY
j_gene: TRBJ2-1; v_gene: TRBV9; CDR3aa: ASSPSSGRGYNEQF
j_gene: TRBJ2-5; v_gene: TRBV9; CDR3aa: ASSTWTSGGRETQY
j_gene: TRBJ2-7; v_gene: TRBV2; CDR3aa: AAKTMGPTFYEQY
j_gene: TRBJ2-7; v_gene: TRBV5-4; CDR3aa: ASNAGSLNEQY
j_gene: TRBJ2-7; v_gene: TRBV4-1; CDR3aa: ASSQDHIEGRYEQY
j_gene: TRBJ1-1; v_gene: TRBV27; CDR3aa: ASSPGQVNTEAF
j_gene: TRBJ2-7; v_gene: TRBV10-3; CDR3aa: AISETGGGYEQY
j_gene: TRBJ2-1; v_gene: TRBV5-5; CDR3aa: ASSHRTPTDTLMRNEQF
j_gene: TRBJ1-5; v_gene: TRBV19; CDR3aa: ASSIATGHISNQPQH
j_gene: TRBJ1-2; v_gene: TRBV29-1; CDR3aa: SVPFTDGIAMESYT
j_gene: TRBJ1-2; v_gene: TRBV6-6; CDR3aa: ASSYSYGTADGYT
j_gene: TRBJ2-7; v_gene: TRBV9; CDR3aa: ASSASKGAWDEQY
j_gene: TRBJ1-1; v_gene: TRBV7-9; CDR3aa: ASSLASTGTEAF
j_gene: TRBJ2-7; v_gene: TRBV6-6; CDR3aa: ASSQWYEQY
j_gene: TRBJ2-2; v_gene: TRBV11-3; CDR3aa: ASSYGWTGELF
j_gene: TRBJ2-7; v_gene: TRBV27; CDR3aa: ASSLVAGATYEQY
j_gene: TRBJ1-3; v_gene: TRBV7-6; CDR3aa: ASSESGTGVSGNTIY
j_gene: TRBJ2-3; v_gene: TRBV4-1; CDR3aa: ASSQEGTSGGLTDTQY
j_gene: TRBJ2-1; v_gene: TRBV5-6; CDR3aa: ASRSQGTYNEQF
j_gene: TRBJ2-7; v_gene: TRBV27; CDR3aa: ASGPGGPSYEQY
j_gene: TRBJ2-3; v_gene: TRBV13; CDR3aa: ASSISGVGDTQY
j_gene: TRBJ1-5; v_gene: TRBV29-1; CDR3aa: SVGDRGGNQPQH
j_gene: TRBJ2-7; v_gene: TRBV11-3; CDR3aa: ASSPDGKEQY
j_gene: TRBJ2-7; v_gene: TRBV5-1; CDR3aa: ASSPVGGNEQY
j_gene: TRBJ1-1; v_gene: TRBV25-1; CDR3aa: ASSDTGQGTEAF
j_gene: TRBJ2-7; v_gene: TRBV7-9; CDR3aa: ASSLGTGALGYEQY
j_gene: TRBJ2-3; v_gene: TRBV7-7; CDR3aa: ASSLTTDRSDTQY
j_gene: TRBJ2-7; v_gene: TRBV7-9; CDR3aa: ARRKGQGGSEQY
j_gene: TRBJ2-7; v_gene: TRBV7-9; CDR3aa: ASSHPWGGQGAYEQY
j_gene: TRBJ2-7; v_gene: TRBV5-4; CDR3aa: ASSFNRQGLNEQY
j_gene: TRBJ2-3; v_gene: TRBV10-3; CDR3aa: AISDKGDQY
j_gene: TRBJ2-1; v_gene: TRBV2; CDR3aa: ASSATVAGGGNYEQF
j_gene: TRBJ2-5; v_gene: TRBV18; CDR3aa: ASSPQDRKETQY
j_gene: TRBJ1-6; v_gene: TRBV11-3; CDR3aa: ASSLDPSPNSPLH
j_gene: TRBJ2-7; v_gene: TRBV29-1; CDR3aa: SVELTDYEQY
j_gene: TRBJ2-5; v_gene: TRBV5-6; CDR3aa: ASSSRVEETQY
j_gene: TRBJ2-3; v_gene: TRBV6-6; CDR3aa: ASSPGGRTDTQY
j_gene: TRBJ1-1; v_gene: TRBV5-4; CDR3aa: ASSLWGEGDQAF
j_gene: TRBJ2-1; v_gene: TRBV6-1; CDR3aa: ASKTGANEQF
j_gene: TRBJ2-1; v_gene: TRBV11-2; CDR3aa: ASSSPRTGSSYNEQF
j_gene: TRBJ1-1; v_gene: TRBV5-6; CDR3aa: ASSLEFREGTEAF
j_gene: TRBJ2-7; v_gene: TRBV2; CDR3aa: ASSEEGQRSYEQY
j_gene: TRBJ1-3; v_gene: TRBV27; CDR3aa: ASGTGGAGNTIY
j_gene: TRBJ1-2; v_gene: TRBV19; CDR3aa: ASNPGGHGYT
j_gene: TRBJ2-7; v_gene: TRBV6-6; CDR3aa: ASTEGQTSYEQY